This entry features one T cell receptor beta chain sequence. Germline CDR1 is SGHDN and CDR2 is FVKESK. This CDR3 has 14 amino acids. Trimming shortened V by 3 bases and J by 5 bases, and 13 bases separated the two germline ends. TCRdb redid the calling of the 5' RACE reads with MiXCR, one entry per CDR3 protein. In the table there are about 64,000 distinct CDR3 sequences, around 21% of which are singletons. This entry is derived from a study of HIV-infected patients and healthy controls. The sequencing input was CD4+ T cells from blood. This TCR was sampled from a human donor in good health. This chain uses TRBV14 with TRBJ1-1, with D perhaps TRBD1 (6 bases). The CDR3: CASSQTGIRTEAFF. CDR3 in DNA: TGTGCCAGCAGCCAGACAGGAATTAGGACTGAAGCTTTCTTT.